These T cell receptor beta chains were read from a single sample in a study of cytomegalovirus exposure and HLA in healthy donors. The table came from immunoSEQ multiplex PCR; TCRdb's copy has only in-frame clones and leaves some out. The sample lists about 210,000 clones, around 80% occurring once. Material for sequencing was PBMCs. Receptors originate from a man between 40 and 49 years old in good health and CMV-seropositive. Each CDR3 is given with its conserved first and last residue. D genes are given only for firm matches. The size field is filled for only some rows; it gives once, few, many or a size class.

v_call	j_call	d_call	clone_size	cdr3_aa	cdr3_nt
TRBV27	TRBJ1-1	.	.	CASSLQGNTEAFF	TGTGCCAGCAGCCTACAGGGAAACACTGAAGCTTTCTTT
TRBV11-2	TRBJ2-7	.	.	CASSLELAYEQYF	TGTGCCAGCAGCTTAGAATTAGCCTACGAGCAGTACTTC
TRBV5-1	TRBJ2-5	TRBD1	.	CASSETGGQETQYF	TGCGCCAGCAGCGAAACAGGGGGCCAAGAGACCCAGTACTTC
TRBV25-1	TRBJ1-4	.	few	CASSVAGEGKEKLFF	TGTGCCAGCAGTGTGGCAGGGGAGGGCAAGGAAAAACTGTTTTTT
TRBV15	TRBJ1-2	.	.	CATSQGTNYGYTF	TGTGCCACCAGCCAGGGAACTAACTATGGCTACACCTTC
TRBV18	TRBJ2-4	.	.	CASSPPGGLGIQYF	TGTGCCAGCTCACCACCGGGGGGGCTGGGCATTCAGTACTTC
TRBV27	TRBJ2-1	TRBD2	few	CASSLGTTNNNEQFF	TGTGCCAGCAGTCTAGGGACTACAAATAACAATGAGCAGTTCTTC
TRBV9	TRBJ1-1	TRBD1	.	CASSVGVGTGRQNTEAFF	TGTGCCAGCAGCGTAGGGGTCGGGACAGGGAGGCAGAACACTGAAGCTTTCTTT
TRBV4-1	TRBJ2-5	.	.	CASSQDIAGIETQYF	TGCGCCAGCAGCCAAGATATTGCAGGTATAGAGACCCAGTACTTC
TRBV7-6	TRBJ2-3	.	.	CASSPGGDTQYF	TGTGCCAGCAGCCCCGGGGGAGATACGCAGTATTTT
TRBV7-9	TRBJ2-3	TRBD2	.	CASSSGGTDTQYF	TGTGCCAGCAGCTCGGGGGGGACAGATACGCAGTATTTT
TRBV27	TRBJ1-5	.	few	CARQSPTGSYQPQHF	TGTGCCCGCCAAAGCCCCACAGGGTCTTATCAGCCCCAGCATTTT
TRBV7-2	TRBJ1-4	.	.	CASSYGQGNEKLFF	TGTGCCAGCAGCTATGGTCAGGGTAATGAAAAACTGTTTTTT
TRBV5-6	TRBJ1-1	.	few	CASSFGGVIANTEAFF	TGTGCCAGCAGCTTCGGGGGGGTCATAGCGAACACTGAAGCTTTCTTT
TRBV5-1	TRBJ2-1	.	once	CASRSGVGLPDEQFF	TGCGCCAGCAGATCCGGGGTTGGGCTCCCCGATGAGCAGTTCTTC
TRBV6-6	TRBJ2-7	TRBD1	few	CASSYTSTGVLNEQYF	TGTGCCAGCAGTTACACCTCGACAGGGGTATTGAACGAGCAGTACTTC
TRBV5-4	TRBJ2-1	.	.	CASSLEGAPYNEQFF	TGTGCCAGCAGCTTGGAAGGGGCCCCCTACAATGAGCAGTTCTTC
TRBV19	TRBJ2-7	.	.	CASSIGAGSYEQYF	TGTGCCAGTAGTATTGGGGCCGGCTCCTACGAGCAGTACTTC
TRBV29-1	TRBJ2-1	TRBD2	.	CSVYGLAGESYNEQFF	TGCAGCGTTTACGGACTAGCGGGAGAATCCTACAATGAGCAGTTCTTC
TRBV14	TRBJ1-1	.	few	CASSQMLQTEAFF	TGTGCCAGCAGCCAAATGTTGCAGACTGAAGCTTTCTTT
TRBV11-2	TRBJ2-1	TRBD2	once	CASSLLADNEQFF	TGTGCCAGCAGCTTACTAGCGGACAATGAGCAGTTCTTC
TRBV2	TRBJ1-1	.	.	CASSAGTSYTEAFF	TGTGCCAGCAGTGCCGGGACATCATACACTGAAGCTTTCTTT
TRBV7-2	TRBJ2-3	TRBD2	.	CASSALAGADTQYF	TGTGCCAGCAGCGCACTAGCGGGGGCAGATACGCAGTATTTT
TRBV5-1	TRBJ2-1	TRBD2	.	CASSPWTSGNNEQFF	TGCGCCAGCAGCCCCTGGACTAGCGGGAACAATGAGCAGTTCTTC
TRBV4-2	TRBJ1-1	.	once	CASSQVRGAMNTEAFF	TGTGCCAGCAGCCAAGTTCGGGGGGCGATGAACACTGAAGCTTTCTTT
TRBV4-1	TRBJ2-7	.	.	CASSQGASSPYEQYF	TGCGCCAGCAGCCAAGGCGCTAGTTCACCCTACGAGCAGTACTTC
TRBV19	TRBJ1-2	TRBD1	.	CASSPMGQASYGYTF	TGTGCCAGTAGTCCTATGGGACAGGCCTCGTATGGCTACACCTTC
TRBV9	TRBJ1-3	.	.	CASSVRDVGNTIYF	TGTGCCAGCAGCGTCCGGGATGTTGGAAACACCATATATTTT
TRBV6-5	TRBJ2-1	.	.	CASSYSRTGYNEQFF	TGTGCCAGCAGTTACTCACGAACAGGGTACAATGAGCAGTTCTTC
TRBV5-5	TRBJ2-3	TRBD2	.	CASTRTPSAGATDTQYF	TGTGCCAGCACCCGGACCCCTTCGGCGGGAGCCACAGATACGCAGTATTTT
TRBV7-9	TRBJ1-5	.	once	CASSLGLSAGNQPQHF	TGTGCCAGCAGCTTAGGGCTGTCGGCAGGAAATCAGCCCCAGCATTTT
TRBV9	TRBJ2-1	.	.	CASSVGLVVDEQFF	TGTGCCAGCAGCGTAGGACTAGTAGTAGATGAGCAGTTCTTC
TRBV7-3	TRBJ1-2	.	.	CASSLTGPGNGYTF	TGTGCCAGCAGCTTAACAGGGCCAGGGAATGGCTACACCTTC
TRBV18	TRBJ2-1	TRBD2	few	CASSPQLAGRDEQFF	TGTGCCAGCTCACCCCAACTAGCGGGAAGGGATGAGCAGTTCTTC
TRBV19	TRBJ2-7	TRBD2	.	CASSMTRLAGVDEQYF	TGTGCCAGTAGTATGACCCGCCTAGCGGGAGTCGACGAGCAGTACTTC
TRBV19	TRBJ1-5	.	.	CASSRSVGQPQHF	TGTGCCAGTAGTAGGAGTGTGGGTCAGCCCCAGCATTTT
TRBV10-1	TRBJ2-3	TRBD2	.	CASSGIAGGPDTQYF	TGCGCCAGCAGTGGAATAGCGGGAGGGCCAGATACGCAGTATTTT
TRBV5-1	TRBJ1-3	TRBD1	.	CASSFQGAEGNTIYF	TGCGCCAGCAGCTTTCAGGGGGCGGAGGGAAACACCATATATTTT
TRBV19	TRBJ2-1	TRBD2	.	CASTVAGTSGYNEQFF	TGTGCCAGTACCGTCGCCGGGACTAGCGGTTACAATGAGCAGTTCTTC